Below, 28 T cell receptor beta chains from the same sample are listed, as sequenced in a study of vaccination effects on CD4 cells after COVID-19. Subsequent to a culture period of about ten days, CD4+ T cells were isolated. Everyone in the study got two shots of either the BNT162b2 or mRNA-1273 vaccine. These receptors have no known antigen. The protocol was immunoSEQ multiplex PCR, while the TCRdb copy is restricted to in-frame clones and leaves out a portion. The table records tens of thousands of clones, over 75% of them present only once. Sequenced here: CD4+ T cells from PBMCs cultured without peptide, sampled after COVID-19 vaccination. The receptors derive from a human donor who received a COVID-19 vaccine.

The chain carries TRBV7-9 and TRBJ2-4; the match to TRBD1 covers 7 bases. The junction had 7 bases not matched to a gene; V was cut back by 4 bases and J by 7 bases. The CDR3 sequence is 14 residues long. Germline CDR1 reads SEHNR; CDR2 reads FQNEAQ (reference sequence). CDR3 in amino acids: CASSSMDRRNIQYF. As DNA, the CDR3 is TGTGCCAGCAGCTCCATGGACAGGCGGAACATTCAGTACTTC.

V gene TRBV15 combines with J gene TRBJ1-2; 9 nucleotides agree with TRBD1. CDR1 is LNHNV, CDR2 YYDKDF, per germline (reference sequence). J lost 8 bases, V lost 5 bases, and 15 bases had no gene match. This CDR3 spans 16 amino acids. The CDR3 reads CATSDNHGTGQGGYTF. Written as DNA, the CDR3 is TGTGCCACCAGCGACAACCACGGGACAGGGCAGGGCGGCTACACCTTC.

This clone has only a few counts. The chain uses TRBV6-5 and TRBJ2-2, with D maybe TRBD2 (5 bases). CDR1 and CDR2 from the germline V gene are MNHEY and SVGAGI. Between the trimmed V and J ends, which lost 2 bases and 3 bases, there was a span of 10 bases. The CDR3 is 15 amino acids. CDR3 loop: CASSYVRGDTGELFF. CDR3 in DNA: TGTGCCAGCAGTTACGTCCGGGGAGACACCGGGGAGCTGTTTTTT.

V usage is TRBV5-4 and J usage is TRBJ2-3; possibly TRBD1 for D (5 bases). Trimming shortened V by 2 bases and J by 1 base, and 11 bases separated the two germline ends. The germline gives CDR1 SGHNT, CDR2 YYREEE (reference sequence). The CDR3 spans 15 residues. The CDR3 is CASSFGRAGTDTQYF. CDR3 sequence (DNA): TGTGCCAGCAGCTTTGGCAGGGCGGGCACAGATACGCAGTATTTT.

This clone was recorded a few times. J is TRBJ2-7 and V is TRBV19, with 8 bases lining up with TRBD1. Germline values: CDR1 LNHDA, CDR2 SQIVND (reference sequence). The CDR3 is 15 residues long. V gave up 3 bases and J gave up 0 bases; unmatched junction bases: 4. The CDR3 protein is CASSICDRGSYEQYV. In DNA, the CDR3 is TGTGCCAGTAGTATCTGCGACAGGGGCTCCTACGAGCAGTACGTC.

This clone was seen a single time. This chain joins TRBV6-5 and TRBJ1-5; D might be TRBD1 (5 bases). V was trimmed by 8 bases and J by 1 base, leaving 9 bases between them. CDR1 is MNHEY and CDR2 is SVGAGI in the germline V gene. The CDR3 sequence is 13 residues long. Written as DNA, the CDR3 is TGTGCCAGCCGTCGGGACAGCAATCAGCCCCAGCATTTT. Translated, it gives CASRRDSNQPQHF.

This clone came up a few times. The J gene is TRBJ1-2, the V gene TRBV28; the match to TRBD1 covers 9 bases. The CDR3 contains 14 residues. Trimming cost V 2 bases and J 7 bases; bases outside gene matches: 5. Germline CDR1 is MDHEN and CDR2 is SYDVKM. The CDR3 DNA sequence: TGTGCCAGCAGTTTAAACAGGGGGCTGAGTGGCTACACCTTC. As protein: CASSLNRGLSGYTF.

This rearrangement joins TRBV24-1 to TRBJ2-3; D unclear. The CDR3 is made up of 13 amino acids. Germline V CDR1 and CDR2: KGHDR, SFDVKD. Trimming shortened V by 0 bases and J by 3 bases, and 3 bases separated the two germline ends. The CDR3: CATSDLPTDTQYF. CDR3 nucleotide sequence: TGTGCCACCAGTGATTTGCCAACAGATACGCAGTATTTT.

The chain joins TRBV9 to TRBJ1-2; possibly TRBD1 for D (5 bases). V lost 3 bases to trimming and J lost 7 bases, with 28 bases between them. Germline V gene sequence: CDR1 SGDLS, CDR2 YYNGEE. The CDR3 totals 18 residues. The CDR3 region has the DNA TGTGCCAGCAGCGCCCACATAGACGAATCGGGACCTGCCGGTGGCTACACCTTC. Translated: CASSAHIDESGPAGGYTF.

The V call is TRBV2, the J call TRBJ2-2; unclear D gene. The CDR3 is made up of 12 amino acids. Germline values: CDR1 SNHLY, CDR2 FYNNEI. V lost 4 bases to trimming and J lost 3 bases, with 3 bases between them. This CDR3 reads CASSVYTGELFF. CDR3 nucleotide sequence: TGTGCCAGCAGTGTTTACACCGGGGAGCTGTTTTTT. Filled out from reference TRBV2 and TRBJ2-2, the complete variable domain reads EPEVTQTPSHQVTQMGQEVILRCVPISNHLYFYWYRQILGQKVEFLVSFYNNEISEKSEIFDDQFSVERPDGSNFTLKIRSTKLEDSAMYFCASSVYTGELFFGEGSRLTVL.

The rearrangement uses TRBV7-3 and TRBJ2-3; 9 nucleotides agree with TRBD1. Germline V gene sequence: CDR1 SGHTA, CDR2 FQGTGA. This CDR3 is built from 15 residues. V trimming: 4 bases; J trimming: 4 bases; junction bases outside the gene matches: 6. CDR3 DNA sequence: TGTGCCAGCAGCTCCGGGACAGGGAGCTCAGATACGCAGTATTTT. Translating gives CASSSGTGSSDTQYF. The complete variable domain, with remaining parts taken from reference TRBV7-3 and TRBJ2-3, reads GAGVSQTPSNKVTEKGKYVELRCDPISGHTALYWYRQSLGQGPEFLIYFQGTGAADDSGLPNDRFFAVRPEGSVSTLKIQRTERGDSAVYLCASSSGTGSSDTQYFGPGTRLTVL.

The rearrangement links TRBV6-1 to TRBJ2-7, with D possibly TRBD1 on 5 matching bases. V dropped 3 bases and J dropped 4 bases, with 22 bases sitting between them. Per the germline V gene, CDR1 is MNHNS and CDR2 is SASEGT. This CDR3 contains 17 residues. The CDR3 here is CASSDEDTAPLVYEQYV. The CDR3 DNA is TGTGCCAGCAGTGACGAGGACACGGCCCCGCTGGTGTACGAGCAGTACGTC.

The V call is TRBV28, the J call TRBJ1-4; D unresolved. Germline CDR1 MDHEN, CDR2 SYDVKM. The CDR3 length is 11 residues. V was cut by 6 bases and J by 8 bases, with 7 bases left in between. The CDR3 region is CASRYHEKLFF. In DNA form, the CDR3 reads TGTGCCAGCAGATATCACGAAAAACTGTTTTTT.

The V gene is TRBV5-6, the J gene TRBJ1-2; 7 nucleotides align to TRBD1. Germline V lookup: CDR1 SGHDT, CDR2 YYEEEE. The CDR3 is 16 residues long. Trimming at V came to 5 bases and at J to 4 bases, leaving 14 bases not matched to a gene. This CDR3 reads CASRRETSGGRYGYTF. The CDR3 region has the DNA TGTGCCAGCAGACGGGAAACGTCAGGGGGACGCTATGGCTACACCTTC.

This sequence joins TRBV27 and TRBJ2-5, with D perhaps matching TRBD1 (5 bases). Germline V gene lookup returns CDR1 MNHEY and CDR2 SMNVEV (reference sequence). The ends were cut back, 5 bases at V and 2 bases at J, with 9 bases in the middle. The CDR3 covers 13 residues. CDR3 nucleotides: TGTGCCAGCAGTATCAGGGTACAAGAGACCCAGTACTTC. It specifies CASSIRVQETQYF.

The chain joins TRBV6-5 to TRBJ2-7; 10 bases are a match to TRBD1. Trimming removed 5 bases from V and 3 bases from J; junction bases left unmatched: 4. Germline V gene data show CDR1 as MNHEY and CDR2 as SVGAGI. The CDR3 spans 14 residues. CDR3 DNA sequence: TGTGCCAGCAGTAGACAGGGGGCCCTCTACGAGCAGTACGTC. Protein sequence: CASSRQGALYEQYV.

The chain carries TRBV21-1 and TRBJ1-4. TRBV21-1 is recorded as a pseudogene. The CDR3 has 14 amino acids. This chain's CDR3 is CASSLGGGREKLFF. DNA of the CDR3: TGTGCCAGCAGTTTAGGGGGGGGTAGGGAAAAACTGTTTTTT.

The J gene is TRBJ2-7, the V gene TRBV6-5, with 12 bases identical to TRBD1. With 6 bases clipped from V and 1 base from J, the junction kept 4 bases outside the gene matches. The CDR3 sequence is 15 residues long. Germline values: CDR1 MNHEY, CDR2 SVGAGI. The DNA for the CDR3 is TGTGCCAGCAGCCTGGGACAGGGGGCATCCTACGAGCAGTACGTC. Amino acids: CASSLGQGASYEQYV.

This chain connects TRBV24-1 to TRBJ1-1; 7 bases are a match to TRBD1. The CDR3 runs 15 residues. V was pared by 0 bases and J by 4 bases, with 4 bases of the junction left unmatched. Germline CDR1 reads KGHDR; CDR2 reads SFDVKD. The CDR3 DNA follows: TGTGCCACCAGTGATTTGCCGGCAGGGGGCACTGAAGCTTTCTTT. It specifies CATSDLPAGGTEAFF.

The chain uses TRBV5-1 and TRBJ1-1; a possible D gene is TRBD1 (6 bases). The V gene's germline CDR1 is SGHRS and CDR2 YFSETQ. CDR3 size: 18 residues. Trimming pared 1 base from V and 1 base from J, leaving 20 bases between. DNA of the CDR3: TGCGCCAGCAGCTTGAGCGGGGGCGCAGGTATCGCGAACACTGAAGCTTTCTTT. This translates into CASSLSGGAGIANTEAFF.

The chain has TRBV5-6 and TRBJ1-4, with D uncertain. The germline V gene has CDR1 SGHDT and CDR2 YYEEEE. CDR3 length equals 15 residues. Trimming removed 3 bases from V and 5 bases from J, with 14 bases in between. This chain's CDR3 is CASSSIGRMNEKLFF. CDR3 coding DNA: TGTGCCAGCAGCTCCATAGGGAGGATGAATGAAAAACTGTTTTTT.

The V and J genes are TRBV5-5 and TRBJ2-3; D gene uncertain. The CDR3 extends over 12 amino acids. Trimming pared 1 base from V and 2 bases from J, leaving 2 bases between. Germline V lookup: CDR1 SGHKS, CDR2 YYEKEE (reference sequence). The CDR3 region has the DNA TGTGCCAGCAGCTTGTACACAGATACGCAGTATTTT. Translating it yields CASSLYTDTQYF.

The CDR3 DNA follows: TGCGCCAGCAGCTTGGATCCAGGAATGAACACTGAAGCTTTCTTT. Translated: CASSLDPGMNTEAFF. The chain joins TRBV5-1 to TRBJ1-1; D remains unclear. CDR1 and CDR2 from the germline V gene are SGHRS and YFSETQ. CDR3 length equals 15 residues. The V end was cut by 0 bases, the J end by 0 bases, with 9 bases between.

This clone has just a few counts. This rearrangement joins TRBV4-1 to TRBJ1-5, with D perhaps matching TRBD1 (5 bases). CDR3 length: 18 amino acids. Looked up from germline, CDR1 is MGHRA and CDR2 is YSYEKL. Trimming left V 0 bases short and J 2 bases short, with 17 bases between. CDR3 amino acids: CASSQDPVGAGGNQPQHF. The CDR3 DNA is TGCGCCAGCAGCCAAGACCCCGTGGGTGCGGGGGGCAATCAGCCCCAGCATTTT.

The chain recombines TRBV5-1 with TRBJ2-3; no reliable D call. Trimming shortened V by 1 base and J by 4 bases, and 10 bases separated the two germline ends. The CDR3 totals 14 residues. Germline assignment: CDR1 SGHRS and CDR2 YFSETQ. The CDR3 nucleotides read TGCGCCAGCAGCTTGAAACCTCCGGCAGATACGCAGTATTTT. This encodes CASSLKPPADTQYF. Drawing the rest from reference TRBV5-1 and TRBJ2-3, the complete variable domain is KAGVTQTPRYLIKTRGQQVTLSCSPISGHRSVSWYQQTPGQGLQFLFEYFSETQRNKGNFPGRFSGRQFSNSRSEMNVSTLELGDSALYLCASSLKPPADTQYFGPGTRLTVL.

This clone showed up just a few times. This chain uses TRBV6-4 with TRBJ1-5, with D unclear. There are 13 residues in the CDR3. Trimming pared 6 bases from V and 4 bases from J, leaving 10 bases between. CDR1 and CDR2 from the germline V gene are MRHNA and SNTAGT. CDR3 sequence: CASSRERNQPQHF. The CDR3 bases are TGTGCCAGCAGCCGCGAACGGAATCAGCCCCAGCATTTT.

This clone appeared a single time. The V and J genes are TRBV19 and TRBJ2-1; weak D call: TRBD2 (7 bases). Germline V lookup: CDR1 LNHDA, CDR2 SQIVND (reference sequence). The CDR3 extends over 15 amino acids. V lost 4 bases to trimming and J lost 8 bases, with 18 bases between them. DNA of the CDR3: TGTGCCAGTAGTACTCGGGGGGCGTTTTTGGATGAGCAGTTCTTC. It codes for CASSTRGAFLDEQFF.

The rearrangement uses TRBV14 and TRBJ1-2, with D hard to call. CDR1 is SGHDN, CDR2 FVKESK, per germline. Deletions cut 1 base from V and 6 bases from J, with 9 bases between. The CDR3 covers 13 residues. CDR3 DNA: TGTGCCAGCAGCCAAGTGAGGTCTGATGGCTACACCTTC. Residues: CASSQVRSDGYTF.